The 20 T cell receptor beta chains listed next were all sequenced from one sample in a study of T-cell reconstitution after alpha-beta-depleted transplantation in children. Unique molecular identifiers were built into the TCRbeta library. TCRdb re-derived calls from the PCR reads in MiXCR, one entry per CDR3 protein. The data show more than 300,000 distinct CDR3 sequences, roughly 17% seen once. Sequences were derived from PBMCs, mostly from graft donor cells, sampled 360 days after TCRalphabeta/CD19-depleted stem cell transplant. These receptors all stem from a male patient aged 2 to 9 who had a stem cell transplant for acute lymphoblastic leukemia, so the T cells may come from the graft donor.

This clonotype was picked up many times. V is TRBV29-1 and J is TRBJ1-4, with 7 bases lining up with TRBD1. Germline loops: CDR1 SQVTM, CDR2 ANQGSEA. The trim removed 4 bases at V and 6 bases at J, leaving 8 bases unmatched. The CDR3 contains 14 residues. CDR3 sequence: CSVGLAGGDEKLFF. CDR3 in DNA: TGCAGCGTTGGGTTGGCAGGGGGAGATGAAAAACTGTTTTTT.

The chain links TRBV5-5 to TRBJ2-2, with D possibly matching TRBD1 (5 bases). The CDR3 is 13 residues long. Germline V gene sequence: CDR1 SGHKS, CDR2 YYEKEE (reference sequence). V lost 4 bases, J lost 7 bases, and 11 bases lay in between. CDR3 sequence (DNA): TGTGCCAGCAGCCCCCAGGGAAACGGGGAGCTGTTTTTT. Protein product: CASSPQGNGELFF. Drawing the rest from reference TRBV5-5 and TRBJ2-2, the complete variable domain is DAGVTQSPTHLIKTRGQQVTLRCSPISGHKSVSWYQQVLGQGPQFIFQYYEKEERGRGNFPDRFSARQFPNYSSELNVNALLLGDSALYLCASSPQGNGELFFGEGSRLTVL.

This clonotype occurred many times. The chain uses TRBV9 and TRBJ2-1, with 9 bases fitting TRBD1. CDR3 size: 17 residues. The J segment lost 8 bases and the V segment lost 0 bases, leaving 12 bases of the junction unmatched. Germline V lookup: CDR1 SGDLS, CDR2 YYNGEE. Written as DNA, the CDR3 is TGTGCCAGCAGCGTAGCCCTTCCGGGGACAGGGTTCGATGAGCAGTTCTTC. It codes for CASSVALPGTGFDEQFF.

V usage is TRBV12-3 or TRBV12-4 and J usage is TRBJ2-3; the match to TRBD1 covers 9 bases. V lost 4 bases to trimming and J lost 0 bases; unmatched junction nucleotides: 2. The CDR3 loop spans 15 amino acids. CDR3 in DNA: TGTGCCAGCAGTTCCGGGACAGGGAGCACAGATACGCAGTATTTT. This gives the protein CASSSGTGSTDTQYF.

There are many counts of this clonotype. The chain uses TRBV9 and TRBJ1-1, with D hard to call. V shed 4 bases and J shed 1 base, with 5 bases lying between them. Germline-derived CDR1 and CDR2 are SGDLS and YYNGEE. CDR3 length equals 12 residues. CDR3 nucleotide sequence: TGTGCCAGCAGCAGGGCGAACACTGAAGCTTTCTTT. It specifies CASSRANTEAFF. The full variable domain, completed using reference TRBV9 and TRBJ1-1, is DSGVTQTPKHLITATGQRVTLRCSPRSGDLSVYWYQQSLDQGLQFLIQYYNGEERAKGNILERFSAQQFPDLHSELNLSSLELGDSALYFCASSRANTEAFFGQGTRLTVV.

The CDR3 sequence is CAISEDVRGTQYF. DNA for the CDR3: TGTGCCATCAGTGAGGATGTCAGGGGGACCCAGTACTTC. This chain connects TRBV10-3 to TRBJ2-5, with D possibly matching TRBD1 (6 bases). Germline assignment: CDR1 ENHRY and CDR2 SYGVKD. V was shortened by 2 bases and J by 7 bases, with 11 bases between the two germline ends. CDR3 length equals 13 residues.

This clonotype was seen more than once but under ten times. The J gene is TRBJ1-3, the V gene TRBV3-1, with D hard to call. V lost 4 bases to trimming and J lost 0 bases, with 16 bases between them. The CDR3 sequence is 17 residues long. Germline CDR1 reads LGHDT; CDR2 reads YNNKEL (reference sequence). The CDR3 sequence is CASSLSSLAFSGNTIYF. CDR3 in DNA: TGTGCCAGCAGCCTCTCGAGTTTGGCCTTCTCTGGAAACACCATATATTTT.

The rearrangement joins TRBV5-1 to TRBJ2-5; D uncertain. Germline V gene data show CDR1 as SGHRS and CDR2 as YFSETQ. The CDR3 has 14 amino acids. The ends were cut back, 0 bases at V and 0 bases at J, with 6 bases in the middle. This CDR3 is CASSLVSDQETQYF. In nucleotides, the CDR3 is TGCGCCAGCAGCTTGGTGTCAGACCAAGAGACCCAGTACTTC.

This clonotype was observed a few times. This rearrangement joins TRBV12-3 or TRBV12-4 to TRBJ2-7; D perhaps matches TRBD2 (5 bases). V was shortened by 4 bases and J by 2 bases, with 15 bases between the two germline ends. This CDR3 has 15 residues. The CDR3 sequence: CASSSSRDSPYEQYF. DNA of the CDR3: TGTGCCAGCAGTTCTAGTCGGGATAGCCCCTACGAGCAGTACTTC.

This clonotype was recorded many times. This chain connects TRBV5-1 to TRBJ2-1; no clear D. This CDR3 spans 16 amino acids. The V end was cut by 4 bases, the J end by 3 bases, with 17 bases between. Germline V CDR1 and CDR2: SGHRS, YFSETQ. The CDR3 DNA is TGCGCCAGCAGCCCCCGTAATAACCAAGGCTACAATGAGCAGTTCTTC. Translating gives CASSPRNNQGYNEQFF.

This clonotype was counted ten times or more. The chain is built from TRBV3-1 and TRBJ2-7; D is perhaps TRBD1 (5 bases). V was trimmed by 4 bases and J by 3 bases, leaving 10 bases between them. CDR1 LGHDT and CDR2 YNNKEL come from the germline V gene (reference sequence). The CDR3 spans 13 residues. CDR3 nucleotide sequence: TGTGCCAGCAGCCCAGGGTCTAACTACGAGCAGTACTTC. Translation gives CASSPGSNYEQYF.

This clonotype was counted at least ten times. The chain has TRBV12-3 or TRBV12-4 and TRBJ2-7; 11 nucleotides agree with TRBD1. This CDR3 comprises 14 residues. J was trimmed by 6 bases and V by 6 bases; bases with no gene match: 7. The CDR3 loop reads CASSPRTGGGEQYF. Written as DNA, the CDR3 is TGTGCCAGCAGCCCAAGGACAGGGGGCGGCGAGCAGTACTTC.

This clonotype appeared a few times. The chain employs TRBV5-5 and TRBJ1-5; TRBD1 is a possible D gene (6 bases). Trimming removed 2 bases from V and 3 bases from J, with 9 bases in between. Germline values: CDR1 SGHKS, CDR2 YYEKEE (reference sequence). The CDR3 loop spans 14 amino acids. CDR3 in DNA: TGTGCCAGCAGCTTAAACAGGGCCAATCAGCCCCAGCATTTT. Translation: CASSLNRANQPQHF.

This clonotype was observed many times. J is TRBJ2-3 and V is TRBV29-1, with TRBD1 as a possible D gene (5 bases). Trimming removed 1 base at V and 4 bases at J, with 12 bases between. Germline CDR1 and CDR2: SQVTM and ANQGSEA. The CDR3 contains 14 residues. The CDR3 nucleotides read TGCAGCGTTGAAGGGGGTTGGGGCGCAGATACGCAGTATTTT. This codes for CSVEGGWGADTQYF.

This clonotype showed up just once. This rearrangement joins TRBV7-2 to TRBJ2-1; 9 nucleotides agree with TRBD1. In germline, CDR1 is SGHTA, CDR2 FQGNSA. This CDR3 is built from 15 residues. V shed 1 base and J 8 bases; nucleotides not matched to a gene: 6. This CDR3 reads CASSLVGQGYDEQFF. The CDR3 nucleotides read TGTGCCAGCAGCTTAGTGGGACAGGGTTATGATGAGCAGTTCTTC.

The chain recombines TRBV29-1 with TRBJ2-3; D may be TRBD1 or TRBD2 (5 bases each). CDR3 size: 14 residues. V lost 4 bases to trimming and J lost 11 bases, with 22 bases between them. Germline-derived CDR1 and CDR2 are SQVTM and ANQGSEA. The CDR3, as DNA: TGCAGCGTTGGAACAGGACGGGGTCGGGTGGGGCAGTATTTT. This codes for CSVGTGRGRVGQYF.

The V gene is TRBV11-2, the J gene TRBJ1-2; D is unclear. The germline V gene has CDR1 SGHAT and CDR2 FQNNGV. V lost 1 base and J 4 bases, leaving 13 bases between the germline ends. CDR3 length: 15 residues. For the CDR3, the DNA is TGTGCCAGCAGCTTAGGGCTGGGTTCGGCCTATGGCTACACCTTC. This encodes CASSLGLGSAYGYTF.

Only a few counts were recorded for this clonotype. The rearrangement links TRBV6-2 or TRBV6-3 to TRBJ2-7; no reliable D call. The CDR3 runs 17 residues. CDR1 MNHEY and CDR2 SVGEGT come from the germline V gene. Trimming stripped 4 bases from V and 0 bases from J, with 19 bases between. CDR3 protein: CASSSLYDQSSSYEQYF. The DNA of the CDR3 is TGTGCCAGCAGTTCTCTGTATGACCAGAGTTCCTCCTACGAGCAGTACTTC.

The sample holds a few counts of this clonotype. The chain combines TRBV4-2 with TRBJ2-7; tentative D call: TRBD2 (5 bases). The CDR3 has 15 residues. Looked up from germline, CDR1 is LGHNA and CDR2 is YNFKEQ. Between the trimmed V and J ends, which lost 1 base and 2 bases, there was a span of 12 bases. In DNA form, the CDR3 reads TGTGCCAGCAGCCAAGTGGTAGCGTCAGCCTACGAGCAGTACTTC. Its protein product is CASSQVVASAYEQYF.

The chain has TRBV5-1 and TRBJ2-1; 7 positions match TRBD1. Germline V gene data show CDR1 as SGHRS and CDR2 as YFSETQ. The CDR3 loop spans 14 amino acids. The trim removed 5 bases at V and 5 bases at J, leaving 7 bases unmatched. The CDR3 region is CASSSGQRNNEQFF. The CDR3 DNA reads TGCGCCAGCAGTTCGGGACAGCGCAACAATGAGCAGTTCTTC. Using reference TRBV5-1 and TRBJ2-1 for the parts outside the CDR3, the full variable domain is KAGVTQTPRYLIKTRGQQVTLSCSPISGHRSVSWYQQTPGQGLQFLFEYFSETQRNKGNFPGRFSGRQFSNSRSEMNVSTLELGDSALYLCASSSGQRNNEQFFGPGTRLTVL.